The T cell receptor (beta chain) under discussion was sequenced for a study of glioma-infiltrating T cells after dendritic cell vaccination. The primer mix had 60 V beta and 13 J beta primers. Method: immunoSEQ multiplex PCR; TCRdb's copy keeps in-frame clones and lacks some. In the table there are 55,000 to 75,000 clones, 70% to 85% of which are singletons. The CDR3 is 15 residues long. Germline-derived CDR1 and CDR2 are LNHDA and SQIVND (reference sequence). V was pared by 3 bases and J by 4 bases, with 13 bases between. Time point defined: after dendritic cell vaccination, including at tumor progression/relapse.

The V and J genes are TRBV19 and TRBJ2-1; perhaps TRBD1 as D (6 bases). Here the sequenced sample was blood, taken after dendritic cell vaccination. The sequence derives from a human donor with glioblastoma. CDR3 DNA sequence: TGTGCCAGTAGTATCAGACAGGAATTATACAATGAGCAGTTCTTC. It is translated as CASSIRQELYNEQFF. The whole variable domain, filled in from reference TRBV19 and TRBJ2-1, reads DGGITQSPKYLFRKEGQNVTLSCEQNLNHDAMYWYRQDPGQGLRLIYYSQIVNDFQKGDIAEGYSVSREKKESFPLTVTSAQKNPTAFYLCASSIRQELYNEQFFGPGTRLTVL.